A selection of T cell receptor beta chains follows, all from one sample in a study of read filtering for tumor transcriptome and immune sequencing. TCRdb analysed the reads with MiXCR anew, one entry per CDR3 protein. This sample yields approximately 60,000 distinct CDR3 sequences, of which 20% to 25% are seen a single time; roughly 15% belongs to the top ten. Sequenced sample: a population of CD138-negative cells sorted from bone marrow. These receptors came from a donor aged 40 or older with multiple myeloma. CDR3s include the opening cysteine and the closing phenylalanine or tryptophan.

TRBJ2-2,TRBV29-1,CSVASGRRAGELFF
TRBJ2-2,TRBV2,CASRKTGNTGELFF
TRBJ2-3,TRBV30,CAWNPGLTTDTQYF
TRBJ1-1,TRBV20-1,CSARVPGDTEAFF
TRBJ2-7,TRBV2,CASLDSYEQYF
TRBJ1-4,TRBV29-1,CSVSGQGANEKLFF
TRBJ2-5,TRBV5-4,CASSLRTYQETQYF
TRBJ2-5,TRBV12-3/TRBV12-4,CASTGGGSETQYF
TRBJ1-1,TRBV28,CASSTGQGKYTEAFF
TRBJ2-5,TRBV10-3,CAIRGRETRDQETQYF
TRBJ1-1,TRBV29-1,CSVDGRGTEAFF
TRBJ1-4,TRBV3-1,CASSQGGGAGNEKLFF
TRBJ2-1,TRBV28,CASSSLGFEQFF
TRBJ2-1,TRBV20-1,CSAPGTSDPRATADEQFF
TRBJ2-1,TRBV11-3,CASSPGGGGYNEQFF
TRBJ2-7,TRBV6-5,CASSYSMTGIYEQYF
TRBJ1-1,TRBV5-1,CASSLEGHTEAFF
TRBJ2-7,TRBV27,CASILQYEQYF
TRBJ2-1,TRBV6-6,CASRTAGVGYNEQFF
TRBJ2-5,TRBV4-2,CASSQAGFQETQYF
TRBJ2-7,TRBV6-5,CASSLGTAEAYEQYF
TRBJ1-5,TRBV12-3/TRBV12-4,CASSRWGGIGQPQHF
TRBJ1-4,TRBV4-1,CASSYGQGAATNEKLFF
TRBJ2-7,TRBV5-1,CASSATDPYGEQYF
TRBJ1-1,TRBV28,CASSLGRRRSTEAFF
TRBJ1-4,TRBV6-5,CAAKDGLNEKLFF
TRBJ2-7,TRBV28,CASGRTSGSYEQYF
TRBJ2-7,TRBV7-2,CASSRWDGPYEQYF
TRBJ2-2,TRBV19,CASSLEVNTGELFF
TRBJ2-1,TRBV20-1,CSARAPTRPHEQFF
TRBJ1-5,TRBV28,CASSFGRDSNQPQHF
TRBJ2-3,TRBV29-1,CSVTSGGAVDTQYF
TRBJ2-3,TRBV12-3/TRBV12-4,CASSLGQGAGGTQYF
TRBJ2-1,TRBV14,CASSQDSSGRSVFF